This TCR beta chain was captured in a study of immune cell composition in non-small cell lung cancer. Trimming removed 5 bases at V and 4 bases at J, with 10 bases between. Germline V gene sequence: CDR1 SGHNT, CDR2 YYREEE (reference sequence). The CDR3 loop spans 14 amino acids. Libraries were prepared by immunoSEQ multiplex PCR; TCRdb keeps only in-frame clonotypes and omits some of them. The sample lists about 13,000 clones, roughly 73% occurring once. Frozen unsorted single-cell suspensions supplied the genomic DNA. This rearrangement joins TRBV5-4 to TRBJ2-6, with unresolved D. The source of this sequence is a human donor with non-small cell lung cancer. The sequenced sample consisted of lung tumor tissue. The CDR3, as DNA: TGTGCCAGCAGATCAGCGTCAGGGGCCAACGTCCTGACTTTC. Residues: CASRSASGANVLTF.